Listed below are T cell receptor beta chains from one sample, sequenced in a study of T cell changes during pregnancy in multiple sclerosis. Profiling relied on immunoSEQ multiplex PCR, and the TCRdb table lists in-frame clones only, not all of them. Here the sample spans some 57,000 clones, about 90% being singletons. The specimen was CD4+ T cells from peripheral blood mononuclear cells, collected in the first trimester of pregnancy. The receptors originated from a female donor with multiple sclerosis, enrolled in a pregnancy study. The CDR3 runs from the conserved cysteine through the conserved F or W. The D gene is left open where the match is weak. Size tells how often a clone was seen (once, few, many) or the class of an expanded clone, and some rows leave it out.

j_call clone_size d_call v_call cdr3_length cdr3_nt cdr3_aa
TRBJ2-2 . . TRBV6-6 16 TGTGCCAGCAGCCAGCACGGGGGGCGGAACACCGGGGAGCTGTTTTTT CASSQHGGRNTGELFF
TRBJ2-3 . . TRBV9 17 TGTGCCAGCAGCGACCGGGACTTCCCTACTAGCACAGATACGCAGTATTTT CASSDRDFPTSTDTQYF
TRBJ1-3 . . TRBV6-5 16 TGTGCCAGCAGTTACGGCCCCGGGTCACAAAGAGTTGCCATATATTTT CASSYGPGSQRVAIYF
TRBJ1-4 . TRBD1 TRBV5-6 15 TGTGCCAGCAGCTTGAGCGGGACAGGGGGTGAAAAACTGTTTTTT CASSLSGTGGEKLFF
TRBJ1-3 few . TRBV9 17 TGTGCCAGCAGCCCCCGTGGAGGTCCGCCCTCTGGAAACACCATATATTTT CASSPRGGPPSGNTIYF
TRBJ1-1 few . TRBV2 14 TGTGCCAGCAGTGAAATTCGGGTAGGCACTGAAGCTTTCTTT CASSEIRVGTEAFF
TRBJ2-2 . TRBD2 TRBV9 16 TGTGCCAGCAGCGCTAGCGGGGGCTTTTACACCGGGGAGCTGTTTTTT CASSASGGFYTGELFF
TRBJ2-3 . TRBD2 TRBV7-2 15 TGTGCCAGCAGCCGCGGGGGTCCCGTCACAGATACGCAGTATTTT CASSRGGPVTDTQYF
TRBJ1-5 . TRBD1 TRBV10-3 13 TGTGCCATCTCGGACAGGGGGCTTCAGCCCCAGCATTTT CAISDRGLQPQHF
TRBJ2-3 . TRBD2 TRBV6-6 15 TGTGCCAGCAGTTTCGGGCGGGGGGTGTTAGATACGCAGTATTTT CASSFGRGVLDTQYF
TRBJ2-2 . . TRBV6-5 12 TGTGCCAGCAGGGGACTTTTCGGGGAGCTGTTTTTT CASRGLFGELFF
TRBJ1-1 . TRBD1 TRBV7-2 13 TGTGCCAGCATCCACAGGGGTTACACTGAAGCTTTCTTT CASIHRGYTEAFF
TRBJ1-1 once TRBD1 TRBV19 14 TGTGCCAGTAGTATACAGGGGGGATACACTGAAGCTTTCTTT CASSIQGGYTEAFF
TRBJ1-5 few . TRBV6-5 15 TGTGCCAGCAGGGCCGTCGGGTATAGCAATCAGCCCCAGCATTTT CASRAVGYSNQPQHF
TRBJ1-5 few TRBD1 TRBV7-4 16 TGTGCCAGCTTAGCCGGGACAGGGATTACATATCAGCCCCAGCATTTT CASLAGTGITYQPQHF
TRBJ1-1 . TRBD1 TRBV7-9 15 TGTGCCAGCAGCTTAGGACAGGGAGTTGGGACTGAAGCTTTCTTT CASSLGQGVGTEAFF
TRBJ1-1 . . TRBV9 15 TGTGCCAGCAGCCCAAGGGGAAGTGTGAACACTGAAGCTTTCTTT CASSPRGSVNTEAFF
TRBJ2-1 . . TRBV18 15 TGTGCCAGCTCCCGAGGGCAAGGCGAACATAATGAGCAGTTCTTC CASSRGQGEHNEQFF
TRBJ2-7 . . TRBV7-9 15 TGTGCCAGCAGTCGACAGGCCGTCTTCTCCTACGAGCAGTACTTC CASSRQAVFSYEQYF
TRBJ1-3 . TRBD1 TRBV7-8 15 TGTGCCAGCAGCTTAGCCGGACAGGGTAAAAACACCATATATTTT CASSLAGQGKNTIYF
TRBJ2-7 . . TRBV9 13 TGTGCCAGCAGCCCCACCGGAGGCTACGAGCAGTACTTC CASSPTGGYEQYF
TRBJ1-1 . . TRBV19 15 TGTGCCAGTAGTTCAGGGTTTCTATCAAACACTGAAGCTTTCTTT CASSSGFLSNTEAFF
TRBJ2-4 few . TRBV29-1 15 TGCAGCGTTGTTTTACAGGGTGGTTCCAAAAACATTCAGTACTTC CSVVLQGGSKNIQYF
TRBJ1-1 . . TRBV9 14 TGTGCCAGCAGCGTAGCTGGGGCTGTCACTGAAGCTTTCTTT CASSVAGAVTEAFF
TRBJ1-6 . TRBD1 TRBV5-1 14 TGCGCCAGCAGCCAGACAGGGCCGAATTCACCCCTCCACTTT CASSQTGPNSPLHF
TRBJ2-7 . TRBD1 TRBV12-5 15 TGTGCTAGTGGGAAAGGACAGGGGGCTTACTACGAGCAGTACTTC CASGKGQGAYYEQYF
TRBJ1-5 . . TRBV11-3 18 TGTGCCAGCAGCCGGGTAACCTCCAGGGGTATGAGCAATCAGCCCCAGCATTTT CASSRVTSRGMSNQPQHF
TRBJ2-5 . . TRBV11-3 15 TGTGCCAGCAGCTTAGGATCAGGTTACCAAGAGACCCAGTACTTC CASSLGSGYQETQYF
TRBJ1-1 . TRBD1 TRBV9 16 TGTGCCAGCAGCGCTCAGCCGGGACAGAAGAACACTGAAGCTTTCTTT CASSAQPGQKNTEAFF
TRBJ2-1 . . TRBV6-6 14 TGTGCCAGCAGTTATGAGGGTCTGCCCGTGATGCAGTTCTTC CASSYEGLPVMQFF
TRBJ2-1 . . TRBV6-6 16 TGTGCCAGCAGTGGTCAGACTTTCCGAGGGTACAATGAGCAGTTCTTC CASSGQTFRGYNEQFF
TRBJ1-1 once . TRBV6-1 14 TGTGCCAGCAGTGCATCCGGGGAGAACACTGAAGCTTTCTTT CASSASGENTEAFF
TRBJ1-1 . . TRBV6-1 14 TGTGCCAGCATTCGGGGGGAAGCGAACACTGAAGCTTTCTTT CASIRGEANTEAFF
TRBJ1-3 . . TRBV7-2 16 TGTGCCAGCAGCTTAGAGATGGGGGGCTCTGGAAACACCATATATTTT CASSLEMGGSGNTIYF
TRBJ2-7 . . TRBV7-2 16 TGTGCCAGCAGCTACGTCCTAAACGCAGGCGCCTACGAGCAGTACTTC CASSYVLNAGAYEQYF
TRBJ2-1 . TRBD2 TRBV5-1 16 TGCGCCAGCAGCCTATCGACTAGCGGGGGTGGCGATGAGCAGTTCTTC CASSLSTSGGGDEQFF
TRBJ1-1 . TRBD1 TRBV7-2 17 TGTGCCAGCAGCTTAGCGCAGGAGACAGGGGGTCGAACTGAAGCTTTCTTT CASSLAQETGGRTEAFF
TRBJ1-5 . TRBD1 TRBV7-9 15 TGTGCCAGCAGCTCTCCGGACAGGGGGCATCAGCCCCAGCATTTT CASSSPDRGHQPQHF
TRBJ1-3 . . TRBV6-1 14 TGTGCCAGCAGTGGCCTTCTAGCTGACAACACCATATATTTT CASSGLLADNTIYF
TRBJ1-1 few TRBD1 TRBV30 15 TGTGCCTGGAGTATCATTGGGGCAGGGGGGACTGAAGCTTTCTTT CAWSIIGAGGTEAFF
TRBJ1-6 . TRBD1 TRBV10-3 16 TGTGCCATCAGTGAGTCCACAGGACAGGGTAATTCACCCCTCCACTTT CAISESTGQGNSPLHF
TRBJ2-5 few . TRBV2 11 TGTGCCAGCAGTGCGGGGGAGACCCAGTACTTC CASSAGETQYF
TRBJ2-5 . . TRBV9 14 TGTGCCAGCAGCAAAATGGGGGCCATGGAGACCCAGTACTTC CASSKMGAMETQYF
TRBJ2-1 . TRBD2 TRBV15 15 TGTGCCACCAGCAGAGTCGGCGGGGGTTACAATGAGCAGTTCTTC CATSRVGGGYNEQFF
TRBJ1-1 . TRBD1 TRBV28 15 TGTGCCAGCAGTCGTCACGGGACAGGGGTTACTGAAGCTTTCTTT CASSRHGTGVTEAFF
TRBJ2-7 . . TRBV10-3 11 TGTGCCATCAGCAAAAACTACGAGCAGTACTTC CAISKNYEQYF
TRBJ1-1 . TRBD1 TRBV19 14 TGTGCCAGTAGTCCTCAGGGGGCTCGCACTGAAGCTTTCTTT CASSPQGARTEAFF
TRBJ2-1 . TRBD1 TRBV4-3 17 TGCGCCAGCAGCCTCGAAACCGGGACAGGGGGTTGGAATGAGCAGTTCTTC CASSLETGTGGWNEQFF
TRBJ1-4 . . TRBV18 15 TGTGCCAGCTCACCACCGGCCCTAACTAATGAAAAACTGTTTTTT CASSPPALTNEKLFF
TRBJ2-7 . . TRBV2 12 TGTGCCAGCAGACTCCAGGGCCACGAGCAGTACTTC CASRLQGHEQYF
TRBJ2-7 . . TRBV7-5 13 TGTGTCAGAAGCTTAAGCTACCTCTACGAGCAGTACTTC CVRSLSYLYEQYF
TRBJ2-3 . . TRBV6-4 15 TGTGCCAGCAGTGACTCGAGTTCTGTCACAGATACGCAGTATTTT CASSDSSSVTDTQYF
TRBJ1-3 . . TRBV10-3 12 TGTGCCATCTCATGGGGCGAAAACACCATATATTTT CAISWGENTIYF
TRBJ2-6 . . TRBV5-4 14 TGTGCCAGCAGCCTAAGCTCTGGGGCCAACGTCCTGACTTTC CASSLSSGANVLTF
TRBJ2-7 . . TRBV11-2 16 TGTGCCAGCAGCTTAGATGGGAGCAGGATTTCCTACGAGCAGTACTTC CASSLDGSRISYEQYF
TRBJ1-6 . . TRBV9 13 TGTGCCAGCAGCTGGGGGGAGAATTCACCCCTCCACTTT CASSWGENSPLHF
TRBJ1-5 . . TRBV5-1 15 TGCGCCAGCAGCCCTGGTGCAGGGGGCAATCAGCCCCAGCATTTT CASSPGAGGNQPQHF
TRBJ2-5 few . TRBV4-2 16 TGTGCCAGCAGCGCCCAGAGTGAGAGGGCCCAAGAGACCCAGTACTTC CASSAQSERAQETQYF
TRBJ1-2 . . TRBV19 11 TGTGCCAGTAGTCGCGGGGATGGCTACACCTTC CASSRGDGYTF